These 6 T cell receptor beta chains share one sample of origin, sequenced in a study of cytomegalovirus exposure and HLA in healthy donors. The PCR ran on 60 Vbeta and 13 Jbeta primers. Sequencing used immunoSEQ multiplex PCR; TCRdb keeps in-frame clones, though not all of them. The table shows more than 110,000 clones, with roughly 70% occurring only once. The sequenced material came from PBMCs. The receptors were gathered from a man aged 25-45 years in good health and CMV-seronegative.

The V call is TRBV25-1, the J call TRBJ2-3; 9 positions agree with TRBD2. The ends lost 3 bases at V and 8 bases at J; junction bases unmatched: 15. The V gene's germline CDR1 is MGHDK and CDR2 SYGVNS. This CDR3 is built from 17 residues. CDR3 bases: TGTGCCAGCAGTGACGCCACTCGCGGGAGGGCCGGGGGTACGCAGTATTTT. As protein: CASSDATRGRAGGTQYF. The full variable domain, in which reference TRBV25-1 and TRBJ2-3 provide the parts outside the CDR3, is EADIYQTPRYLVIGTGKKITLECSQTMGHDKMYWYQQDPGMELHLIHYSYGVNSTEKGDLSSESTVSRIRTEHFPLTLESARPSHTSQYLCASSDATRGRAGGTQYFGPGTRLTVL.

The J gene is TRBJ2-7, the V gene TRBV4-2, with TRBD2 matching over 7 bases. From germline, CDR1 is LGHNA and CDR2 YNFKEQ. The V and J ends lost 0 bases and 4 bases, in that order; junction bases with no gene match: 15. This CDR3 comprises 18 residues. The CDR3 sequence: CASSQDRGGGEGRYEQYF. CDR3 nucleotide sequence: TGTGCCAGCAGCCAAGACCGTGGCGGCGGGGAGGGGCGGTACGAGCAGTACTTC.

The rearrangement joins TRBV27 to TRBJ1-6; no clear D. The germline V gene encodes CDR1 MNHEY and CDR2 SMNVEV (reference sequence). Between the trimmed V and J ends, which lost 3 bases and 0 bases, there was a span of 6 bases. The CDR3 sequence is 15 residues long. The CDR3 loop is CASSFFRSYNSPLHF. The DNA of the CDR3 is TGTGCCAGCAGTTTCTTCCGCTCCTATAATTCACCCCTCCACTTT.

The chain is built from TRBV30 and TRBJ1-6, with D maybe TRBD1 (6 bases). Looked up from germline, CDR1 is GTSNPN and CDR2 is SVGIG (reference sequence). This CDR3 spans 15 amino acids. V lost 1 base and J lost 5, with 12 bases in between. The chain's CDR3 is CAWSGGRSDNSPLHF. The DNA for the CDR3 is TGTGCCTGGAGTGGGGGGCGGAGCGATAATTCACCCCTCCACTTT. Drawing the rest from reference TRBV30 and TRBJ1-6, the complete variable domain is SQTIHQWPATLVQPVGSPLSLECTVEGTSNPNLYWYRQAAGRGLQLLFYSVGIGQISSEVPQNLSASRPQDRQFILSSKKLLLSDSGFYLCAWSGGRSDNSPLHFGNGTRLTVT.

This chain links TRBV7-2 with TRBJ2-7; 11 positions match TRBD2. The CDR3 has 15 residues. Germline V lookup: CDR1 SGHTA, CDR2 FQGNSA. V dropped 2 bases and J dropped 1; count of bases not matched to a gene: 1. CDR3 bases: TGTGCCAGCAGCTTAACTAGCGGGAGTTCCTACGAGCAGTACTTC. Its protein product is CASSLTSGSSYEQYF.

This clone appeared once. The chain is built from TRBV19 and TRBJ1-5; D is perhaps TRBD1 (5 bases). Germline V lookup: CDR1 LNHDA, CDR2 SQIVND (reference sequence). CDR3 length: 14 residues. Deletions cut 6 bases from V and 8 bases from J, with 17 bases between. The CDR3 DNA sequence: TGTGCCAGTAGCGCGGGACCGCCGTTGAAGCCCCAGCATTTT. This translates into CASSAGPPLKPQHF.